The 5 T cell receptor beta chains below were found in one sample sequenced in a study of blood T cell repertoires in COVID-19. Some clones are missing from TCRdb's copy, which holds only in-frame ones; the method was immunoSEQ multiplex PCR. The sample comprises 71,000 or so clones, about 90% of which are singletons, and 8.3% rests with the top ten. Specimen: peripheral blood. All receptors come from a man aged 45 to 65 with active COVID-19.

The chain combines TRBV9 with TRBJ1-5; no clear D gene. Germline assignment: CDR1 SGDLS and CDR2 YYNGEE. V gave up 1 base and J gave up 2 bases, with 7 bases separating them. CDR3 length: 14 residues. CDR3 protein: CASSVSGGNQPQHF. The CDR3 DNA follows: TGTGCCAGCAGCGTAAGCGGGGGCAATCAGCCCCAGCATTTT.

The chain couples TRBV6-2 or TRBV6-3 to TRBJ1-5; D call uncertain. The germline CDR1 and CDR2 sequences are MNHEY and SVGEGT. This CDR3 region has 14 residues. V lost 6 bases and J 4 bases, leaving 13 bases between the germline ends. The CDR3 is CASSPNRSNQPQHF. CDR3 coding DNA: TGTGCCAGCAGCCCTAACAGAAGTAATCAGCCCCAGCATTTT.

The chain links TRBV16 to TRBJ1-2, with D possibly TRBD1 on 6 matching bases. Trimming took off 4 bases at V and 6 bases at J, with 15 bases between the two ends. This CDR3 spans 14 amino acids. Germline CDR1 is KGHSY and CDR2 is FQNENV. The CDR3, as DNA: TGTGCCAGCAGCCCAACACAGGGAGTCCATGGCTACACCTTC. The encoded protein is CASSPTQGVHGYTF.

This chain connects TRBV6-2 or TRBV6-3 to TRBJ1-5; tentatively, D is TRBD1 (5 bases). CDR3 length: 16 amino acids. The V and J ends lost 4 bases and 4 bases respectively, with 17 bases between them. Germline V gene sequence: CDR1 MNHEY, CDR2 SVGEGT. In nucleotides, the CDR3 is TGTGCCAGCAGTTCCTGGGGGGGTGCAGGGAATCAGCCCCAGCATTTT. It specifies CASSSWGGAGNQPQHF.

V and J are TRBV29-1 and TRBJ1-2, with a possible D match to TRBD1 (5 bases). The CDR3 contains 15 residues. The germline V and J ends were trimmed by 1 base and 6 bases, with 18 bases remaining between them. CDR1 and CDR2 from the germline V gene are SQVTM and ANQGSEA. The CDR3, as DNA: TGCAGCGTTGAAGTATTGGCAGGGTCCGGAAATGGCTACACCTTC. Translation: CSVEVLAGSGNGYTF.